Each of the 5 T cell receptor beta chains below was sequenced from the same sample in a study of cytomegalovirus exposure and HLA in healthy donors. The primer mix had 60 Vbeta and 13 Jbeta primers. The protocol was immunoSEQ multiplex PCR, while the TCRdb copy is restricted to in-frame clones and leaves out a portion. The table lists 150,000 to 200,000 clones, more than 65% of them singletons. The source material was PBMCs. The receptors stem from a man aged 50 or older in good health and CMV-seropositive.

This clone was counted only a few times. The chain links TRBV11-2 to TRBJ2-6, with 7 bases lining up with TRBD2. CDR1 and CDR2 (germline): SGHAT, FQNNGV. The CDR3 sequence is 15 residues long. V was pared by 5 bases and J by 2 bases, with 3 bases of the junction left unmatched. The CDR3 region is CASSTRGAGANVLTF. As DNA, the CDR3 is TGTGCCAGCAGCACCCGGGGGGCTGGGGCCAACGTCCTGACTTTC. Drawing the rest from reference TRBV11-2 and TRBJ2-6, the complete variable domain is EAGVAQSPRYKIIEKRQSVAFWCNPISGHATLYWYQQILGQGPKLLIQFQNNGVVDDSQLPKDRFSAERLKGVDSTLKIQPAKLEDSAVYLCASSTRGAGANVLTFGAGSRLTVL.

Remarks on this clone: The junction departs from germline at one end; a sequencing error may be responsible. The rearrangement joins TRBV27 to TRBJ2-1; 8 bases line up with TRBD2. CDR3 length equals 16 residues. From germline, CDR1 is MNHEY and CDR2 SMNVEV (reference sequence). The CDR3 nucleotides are TGTGCCAGCAGCTTATCCGGGACTAGTAGGGTCAATGAGCAGTTCTTC. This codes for CASSLSGTSRVNEQFF.

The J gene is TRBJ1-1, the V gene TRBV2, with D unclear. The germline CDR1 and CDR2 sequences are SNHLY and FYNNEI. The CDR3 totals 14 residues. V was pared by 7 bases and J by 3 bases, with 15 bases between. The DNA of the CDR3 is TGTGCCAGCACCCCCGGAGAGCGTTACACTGAAGCTTTCTTT. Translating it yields CASTPGERYTEAFF.

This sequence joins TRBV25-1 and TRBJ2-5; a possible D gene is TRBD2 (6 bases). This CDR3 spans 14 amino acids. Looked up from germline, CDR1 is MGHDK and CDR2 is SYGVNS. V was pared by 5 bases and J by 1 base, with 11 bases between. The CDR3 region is CASSIREPQETQYF. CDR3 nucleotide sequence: TGTGCCAGCAGTATACGGGAGCCCCAAGAGACCCAGTACTTC.

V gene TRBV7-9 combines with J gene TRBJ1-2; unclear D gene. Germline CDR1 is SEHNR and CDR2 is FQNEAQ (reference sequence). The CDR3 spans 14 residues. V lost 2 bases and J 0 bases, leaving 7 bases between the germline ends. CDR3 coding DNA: TGTGCCAGCAGCTTATCGTCTGCTAACTATGGCTACACCTTC. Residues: CASSLSSANYGYTF.